These 25 T cell receptor beta chains originate from one sample sequenced in a study of vaccination effects on CD4 cells after COVID-19. After expansion with viral peptide pools in the ViraFEST assay, antigen-specific CD4+ T cells were sequenced. Subsequent to a culture period of 10 days, CD4+ T cells were isolated. All vaccine recipients tested negative for nucleocapsid antibodies and had never contracted SARS-CoV-2 infection. Their antigens remain unidentified. Profiling relied on immunoSEQ multiplex PCR, and the TCRdb table lists in-frame clones only, not all of them. The table records about 73,000 clones, 65% to 85% of them present only once. The sample here was CD4+ T cells from PBMCs cultured with HCoV-NL63 spike peptides, taken before COVID-19 vaccination. Receptor source: a human donor who received a COVID-19 vaccine.

This rearrangement joins TRBV5-1 to TRBJ2-2; 10 positions match TRBD1. V lost 4 bases, J lost 7 bases, and 7 bases stayed unmatched. The CDR3 is 15 amino acids. The germline CDR1 and CDR2 sequences are SGHRS and YFSETQ. CDR3 amino acids: CASSPDRGQYGELFF. The CDR3 nucleotides are TGCGCCAGCAGCCCCGACAGGGGGCAATACGGGGAGCTGTTTTTT.

The chain recombines TRBV14 with TRBJ1-2; D is uncertain. Germline assignment: CDR1 SGHDN and CDR2 FVKESK. V was cut by 1 base and J by 5 bases, with 17 bases left in between. The CDR3 totals 16 residues. The CDR3: CASSQGQGLTTYGYTF. CDR3 sequence (DNA): TGTGCCAGCAGCCAAGGTCAAGGGCTTACCACTTATGGCTACACCTTC.

The genes are TRBV5-1 and TRBJ1-4; TRBD1 matches at 9 bases. The CDR3 is 16 amino acids. Germline-derived CDR1 and CDR2 are SGHRS and YFSETQ. The V and J ends lost 6 bases and 8 bases, in that order; junction bases with no gene match: 14. In DNA form, the CDR3 reads TGCGCCAGCACCGAAACGGTGGGACAGGGCAACGAAAAACTGTTTTTT. Amino acid sequence: CASTETVGQGNEKLFF.

As DNA, the CDR3 is TGTGCCAGCAGCATAATTACCTCGGTCCGGCATTCTAACTATGGCTACACCTTC. Protein product: CASSIITSVRHSNYGYTF. The gene calls are TRBV7-6 and TRBJ1-2, with D unresolved. With 5 bases removed from V and 0 bases from J, the gap between germline ends came to 22 bases. CDR3 length equals 18 residues. Per the germline V gene, CDR1 is SGHVS and CDR2 is FNYEAQ.

The chain is built from TRBV10-3 and TRBJ2-5; no clear D. CDR3 length: 12 residues. V shed 0 bases and J shed 6 bases, with 5 bases lying between them. Germline V gene lookup returns CDR1 ENHRY and CDR2 SYGVKD. Written as DNA, the CDR3 is TGTGCCATCAGTGAGTCGTTTAAGACCCAGTACTTC. It specifies CAISESFKTQYF.

This clone turned up a few times. V is TRBV19 and J is TRBJ1-3, with 8 bases that match TRBD1. The J segment lost 0 bases and the V segment lost 7 bases, leaving 8 bases of the junction unmatched. The length of the CDR3 is 16 residues. Germline V lookup: CDR1 LNHDA, CDR2 SQIVND (reference sequence). The CDR3 region has the DNA TGTGCCAGTACCTCCTACAGGGGGAACTCTGGAAACACCATATATTTT. Amino acids: CASTSYRGNSGNTIYF. The full variable domain, its missing parts supplied by reference TRBV19 and TRBJ1-3, is DGGITQSPKYLFRKEGQNVTLSCEQNLNHDAMYWYRQDPGQGLRLIYYSQIVNDFQKGDIAEGYSVSREKKESFPLTVTSAQKNPTAFYLCASTSYRGNSGNTIYFGEGSWLTVV.

As DNA, the CDR3 is TGTGCCAGCAGCTTGCGGACAGGACAAGAGACCCAGTACTTC. Translating gives CASSLRTGQETQYF. The rearrangement joins TRBV7-9 to TRBJ2-5; 7 positions agree with TRBD1. The CDR3 has 14 amino acids. Germline lookup yields CDR1 SEHNR and CDR2 FQNEAQ (reference sequence). V was pared by 3 bases and J by 2 bases, with 3 bases of the junction left unmatched.

The rearrangement uses TRBV27 and TRBJ1-6, with TRBD1 as a possible D gene (5 bases). The CDR3 is 13 amino acids. Trimming took 7 bases from V and 5 from J, leaving 9 bases between them. The germline gives CDR1 MNHEY, CDR2 SMNVEV (reference sequence). CDR3 sequence: CASMRQNNSPLHF. The CDR3 DNA reads TGTGCCAGCATGAGACAGAATAATTCACCCCTCCACTTT.

The V call is TRBV27, the J call TRBJ1-5; 9 nucleotides agree with TRBD1. CDR1 MNHEY and CDR2 SMNVEV come from the germline V gene (reference sequence). V shed 7 bases, J shed 2 bases, and the junction held 3 bases outside the gene matches. The CDR3 sequence is 14 residues long. The CDR3 DNA follows: TGTGCCAGCAAGGACAGGGGAGGCAATCAGCCCCAGCATTTT. Translating it yields CASKDRGGNQPQHF.

This clone turned up a few times. The chain joins TRBV2 to TRBJ1-2; 8 bases line up with TRBD1. There are 14 residues in the CDR3. CDR1 SNHLY and CDR2 FYNNEI come from the germline V gene. The V gene end was trimmed by 6 bases and the J gene end by 4 bases; junction bases not matched to a gene: 7. In DNA form, the CDR3 reads TGTGCCAGCAGGCGACAGGGGTTCGGCTATGGCTACACCTTC. This codes for CASRRQGFGYGYTF.

The chain couples TRBV7-8 to TRBJ2-5; 9 nucleotides align to TRBD1. The CDR3 consists of 15 residues. J gave up 4 bases and V 5 bases, and 8 bases lay outside the gene matches. Germline V gene lookup returns CDR1 SGHVS and CDR2 FQNEAQ. The CDR3 sequence is CASSALGQGAETQYF. CDR3 bases: TGTGCCAGCAGCGCCTTGGGACAGGGAGCAGAGACCCAGTACTTC.

This clone was counted once. The CDR3 here is CASSLCARVAFDSYEQYV. The DNA for the CDR3 is TGTGCCAGCAGTTTATGCGCCCGGGTAGCATTTGACTCCTACGAGCAGTACGTC. The chain is built from TRBV27 and TRBJ2-7; D gene uncertain. Germline V gene sequence: CDR1 MNHEY, CDR2 SMNVEV (reference sequence). The CDR3 has 18 residues. V dropped 1 base and J dropped 0 bases, with 19 bases sitting between them.

The CDR3 here is CASSQDDSGRALHF. Written as DNA, the CDR3 is TGTGCCAGCAGCCAAGATGACTCCGGGAGGGCCCTCCACTTT. The chain carries TRBV3-1 (or the pseudogene TRBV3-2) and TRBJ1-6; D uncertain. The CDR3 sequence is 14 residues long. Germline V lookup: CDR1 LGHDT, CDR2 YNNKEL (reference sequence). Trimming took 0 bases from V and 14 from J, leaving 14 bases between them.

The V call is TRBV10-1, the J call TRBJ2-3; 8 positions match TRBD2. The CDR3 spans 17 residues. The V gene end was trimmed by 0 bases and the J gene end by 1 base; junction bases not matched to a gene: 6. Germline V gives CDR1 WNHNN, CDR2 SYGVQD (reference sequence). The CDR3 sequence is CASSESPPGGGTDTQYF. The CDR3 DNA reads as TGCGCCAGCAGTGAGTCGCCGCCGGGGGGGGGCACAGATACGCAGTATTTT.

A few counts support this clone. J is TRBJ2-2 and V is TRBV18, with 7 bases identical to TRBD2. The J segment lost 0 bases and the V segment lost 10 bases, leaving 14 bases of the junction unmatched. The CDR3 runs 17 residues. Germline V CDR1 and CDR2: KGHSH, LQKENI. CDR3 region: CATNPGAGRTNTGELFF. The CDR3 DNA reads TGTGCCACTAACCCGGGAGCGGGGAGAACGAACACCGGGGAGCTGTTTTTT. Full variable domain (rest looked up from reference TRBV18 and TRBJ2-2): NAGVMQNPRHLVRRRGQEARLRCSPMKGHSHVYWYRQLPEEGLKFMVYLQKENIIDESGMPKERFSAEFPKEGPSILRIQQVVRGDSAAYFCATNPGAGRTNTGELFFGEGSRLTVL.

The chain joins TRBV3-1 (or the pseudogene TRBV3-2) to TRBJ2-1; D unclear. CDR1 LGHDT and CDR2 YNNKEL come from the germline V gene (reference sequence). This CDR3 region has 13 residues. Trimming pared 2 bases from V and 12 bases from J, leaving 14 bases between. The CDR3 DNA is TGTGCCAGCAGCCAAACACAGCTCATTGGGCAGTTCTTC. This sequence encodes CASSQTQLIGQFF.

The V and J genes are TRBV7-2 and TRBJ1-5; tentative D call: TRBD1 (6 bases). The V and J ends lost 0 bases and 7 bases respectively, with 7 bases between them. The CDR3 is 13 amino acids. Germline V lookup: CDR1 SGHTA, CDR2 FQGNSA. The CDR3 DNA is TGTGCCAGCAGCTTAGCCAGGGGACAGCCCCAGCATTTT. It yields the protein CASSLARGQPQHF.

This chain uses TRBV15 with TRBJ1-1; 8 bases match TRBD1. This CDR3 region has 16 residues. The J segment lost 1 base and the V segment lost 0 bases, leaving 4 bases of the junction unmatched. Germline CDR1 LNHNV, CDR2 YYDKDF (reference sequence). This CDR3 reads CATSRDYQGANTEAFF. DNA of the CDR3: TGTGCCACCAGCAGAGATTACCAGGGGGCGAACACTGAAGCTTTCTTT.

Only a few counts were recorded for this clone. This chain connects TRBV19 to TRBJ2-2; 7 nucleotides match TRBD1. Germline CDR1 is LNHDA and CDR2 is SQIVND (reference sequence). The CDR3 is 15 amino acids. The ends lost 7 bases at V and 4 bases at J; junction bases unmatched: 9. The CDR3 sequence is CASTNIDRATGELFF. The CDR3 DNA is TGTGCCAGTACCAATATAGACAGGGCCACCGGGGAGCTGTTTTTT.

V usage is TRBV7-9 and J usage is TRBJ2-6; D unresolved. This CDR3 is 12 amino acids long. The germline V gene encodes CDR1 SEHNR and CDR2 FQNEAQ (reference sequence). V gave up 4 bases and J gave up 5 bases, with 3 bases separating them. For the CDR3, the DNA is TGTGCCAGCAGCTACTGGGCCAACGTCCTGACTTTC. Encoded protein: CASSYWANVLTF.

Points on this clone: Other DNA sequences in the sample encode the same CDR3. The rearrangement links TRBV7-3 to TRBJ2-6; 7 nucleotides agree with TRBD1. Trimming cost V 6 bases and J 0 bases; bases outside gene matches: 2. Germline loops: CDR1 SGHTA, CDR2 FQGTGA. This CDR3 has 15 amino acids. The DNA for the CDR3 is TGTGCCAGCAGTAGACAGGGCTCTGGGGCCAACGTCCTGACTTTC. Protein: CASSRQGSGANVLTF.

The chain employs TRBV6-4 and TRBJ2-6; D tentatively reads TRBD1 or TRBD2 (5 bases each). The length of the CDR3 is 17 residues. The V gene's germline CDR1 is MRHNA and CDR2 SNTAGT. V was cut by 6 bases and J by 0 bases, with 15 bases left in between. The CDR3 DNA is TGTGCCAGCAGATTAGCGATGGGGGACTCTGGGGCCAACGTCCTGACTTTC. Amino acid sequence: CASRLAMGDSGANVLTF.

The chain joins TRBV14 to TRBJ1-2; D is unresolved. With 5 bases removed from V and 6 bases from J, the gap between germline ends came to 10 bases. CDR1 is SGHDN and CDR2 is FVKESK in the germline V gene. This CDR3 is built from 12 residues. This CDR3 is CASSFGPDGYTF. CDR3 in DNA: TGTGCCAGCAGCTTCGGACCTGATGGCTACACCTTC.

The gene calls are TRBV30 and TRBJ1-4, with TRBD1 as a possible D gene (6 bases). Germline-derived CDR1 and CDR2 are GTSNPN and SVGIG (reference sequence). The V and J ends lost 5 bases and 7 bases respectively, with 11 bases between them. This CDR3 is built from 12 residues. The CDR3 nucleotides are TGTGCCTGGGACAGGCCAGGTGAAAAACTGTTTTTT. Protein product: CAWDRPGEKLFF. The whole variable domain, filled in from reference TRBV30 and TRBJ1-4, reads SQTIHQWPATLVQPVGSPLSLECTVEGTSNPNLYWYRQAAGRGLQLLFYSVGIGQISSEVPQNLSASRPQDRQFILSSKKLLLSDSGFYLCAWDRPGEKLFFGSGTQLSVL.

The chain couples TRBV15 to TRBJ2-5, with 13 nucleotides matching TRBD2. Germline V gene sequence: CDR1 LNHNV, CDR2 YYDKDF (reference sequence). The CDR3 extends over 18 amino acids. V lost 1 base to trimming and J lost 3 bases; unmatched junction nucleotides: 8. The CDR3 is CATSRGGTSGAIEETQYF. The CDR3 DNA sequence: TGTGCCACCAGCAGAGGGGGGACTAGCGGGGCGATAGAAGAGACCCAGTACTTC. Drawing the rest from reference TRBV15 and TRBJ2-5, the complete variable domain is DAMVIQNPRYQVTQFGKPVTLSCSQTLNHNVMYWYQQKSSQAPKLLFHYYDKDFNNEADTPDNFQSRRPNTSFCFLDIRSPGLGDTAMYLCATSRGGTSGAIEETQYFGPGTRLLVL.